This entry concerns a single T cell receptor (beta chain). The V segment lost 8 bases and the J segment 5 bases; nucleotides outside the gene matches: 16. The CDR3 is 15 residues long. Per the germline V gene, CDR1 is SQVTM and CDR2 is ANQGSEA. The record originates from a study of blood T cell repertoires in COVID-19. Study summary: From the United States, Italy and Spain came samples of acute and convalescent COVID-19. T cells, B-cell-depleted T cells, or PBMCs provided the cDNA or gDNA that served as material.

In the authors' methods: Amplification of reference gene primers provided the estimated nucleated cell counts. The assay was immunoSEQ multiplex PCR, and TCRdb's table has in-frame clones only and misses some. V, J and clone size reflect that table, while D and trimming were determined from the DNA. The data contain a few hundred thousand clones, around 85% of them singletons. The rearrangement links TRBV29-1 to TRBJ1-2; 8 positions agree with TRBD1. The TCR was taken from a woman aged 18-30 years with acute or convalescent COVID-19. Sequencing was done on a sample of peripheral blood. CDR3 nucleotide sequence: TGCAGCATTTCCATCGGGACAGGAGTGGATTATGGCTACACCTTC. Its translation: CSISIGTGVDYGYTF.